A single sample is the source of the 11 T cell receptor beta chains below, sequenced in a study of T cell therapy after organ transplantation. After around 4 hours of CMV peptide pool restimulation, IFN-gamma-secreting therapy product cells were captured with a secretion assay. These receptors have no known antigen. Some clones are missing from TCRdb's copy, which holds only in-frame ones; the method was immunoSEQ multiplex PCR. The sample's table shows approximately 100 clones. Sequencing was carried out using cultured CD8+ T cells. The source is a human patient who had received a solid organ transplant and had CMV disease. Part of the T cells may come from the graft donor.

The V gene is TRBV28, the J gene TRBJ1-5, with D possibly TRBD1 on 6 matching bases. CDR1 and CDR2 (germline): MDHEN, SYDVKM. CDR3 length: 14 residues. V was shortened by 7 bases and J by 6 bases, with 16 bases between the two germline ends. CDR3 in amino acids: CASKVTGPRQPQHF. For the CDR3, the DNA is TGTGCCAGCAAAGTGACAGGCCCCCGTCAGCCCCAGCATTTT.

As regards this clone: Other nucleotide sequences in the sample specify the same CDR3. The chain couples TRBV11-2 to TRBJ1-5, with D tentatively TRBD1 (5 bases). Germline V CDR1 and CDR2: SGHAT, FQNNGV. The CDR3 runs 14 residues. Between the trimmed V and J ends, which lost 4 bases and 7 bases, there was a span of 14 bases. The CDR3 coding sequence is TGTGCCAGCAGCTACCCGGGACCGCGACAGCCCCAGCATTTT. This encodes CASSYPGPRQPQHF.

J is TRBJ1-5 and V is TRBV28, with D possibly being TRBD1 (5 bases). Between the trimmed V and J ends, which lost 3 bases and 6 bases, there was a span of 12 bases. Germline CDR1 is MDHEN and CDR2 is SYDVKM. This CDR3 is 14 amino acids long. This chain's CDR3 is CASSLAGPRQPQHF. CDR3 bases: TGTGCCAGCAGTTTGGCGGGGCCCCGTCAGCCCCAGCATTTT.

The chain is built from TRBV2 and TRBJ1-4; D remains unclear. The CDR3 contains 15 residues. Germline CDR1 and CDR2: SNHLY and FYNNEI. Trimming took 2 bases from V and 2 from J, leaving 9 bases between them. CDR3: CASSEMGKTNEKLFF. The CDR3 DNA follows: TGTGCCAGCAGTGAAATGGGGAAGACTAATGAAAAACTGTTTTTT.

The CDR3 coding sequence is TGTGCCAGCATCCTAGCTCCCGGGACAGGAAACACTGAAGCTTTCTTT. This encodes CASILAPGTGNTEAFF. The gene calls are TRBV6-6 and TRBJ1-1; the match to TRBD1 covers 8 bases. This CDR3 spans 16 amino acids. After removal of 7 bases from V and 2 bases from J, the junction contained 12 bases not matched to a gene. Per the germline V gene, CDR1 is MNHNY and CDR2 is SVGAGI (reference sequence).

The chain has TRBV5-1 and TRBJ2-7; D uncertain. The V end was cut by 1 base, the J end by 3 bases, with 8 bases between. Germline lookup yields CDR1 SGHRS and CDR2 YFSETQ. The CDR3 length is 13 residues. The CDR3 DNA reads as TGCGCCAGCAGCTTGACCCCTGACTACGAGCAGTACTTC. Its protein is CASSLTPDYEQYF. Complete variable domain (other parts from reference TRBV5-1 and TRBJ2-7): KAGVTQTPRYLIKTRGQQVTLSCSPISGHRSVSWYQQTPGQGLQFLFEYFSETQRNKGNFPGRFSGRQFSNSRSEMNVSTLELGDSALYLCASSLTPDYEQYFGPGTRLTVT.

The chain recombines TRBV28 with TRBJ1-5; 7 bases are a match to TRBD1. The CDR3 covers 14 residues. The germline gives CDR1 MDHEN, CDR2 SYDVKM. The V and J ends lost 3 bases and 7 bases, in that order; junction bases with no gene match: 6. Here the CDR3 reads CASSLTGPRQPQHF. DNA of the CDR3: TGTGCCAGCAGTTTGACAGGGCCCCGACAGCCCCAGCATTTT.

This clone appeared a few times. The CDR3 DNA is TGTGCCAGCAGTTACAAACAGGGTCCCTCACCCCTCCACTTT. Residues: CASSYKQGPSPLHF. The J gene is TRBJ1-6, the V gene TRBV6-5; D might be TRBD1 (6 bases). CDR3 size: 14 residues. The V end lost 2 bases, the J end lost 10 bases, and 12 bases lay between the germline ends. Germline loops: CDR1 MNHEY, CDR2 SVGAGI.

The J gene is TRBJ2-2, the V gene TRBV28, with D possibly TRBD1 on 5 matching bases. This CDR3 spans 14 amino acids. Germline V lookup: CDR1 MDHEN, CDR2 SYDVKM. The V end lost 3 bases, the J end lost 4 bases, and 9 bases lay between the germline ends. In nucleotides, the CDR3 is TGTGCCAGCAGTTTTGGTGGGGCCACCGGGGAGCTGTTTTTT. The encoded protein is CASSFGGATGELFF.

This chain links TRBV28 with TRBJ2-3; the D call may be TRBD1 or TRBD2 (5 bases each). The V end was cut by 5 bases, the J end by 7 bases, with 16 bases between. CDR3 length equals 14 residues. Germline CDR1 reads MDHEN; CDR2 reads SYDVKM. In DNA form, the CDR3 reads TGTGCCAGCAGTAACCCGGGACCACGGAATACGCAGTATTTT. Its protein is CASSNPGPRNTQYF.

This sequence joins TRBV28 and TRBJ2-7; D possibly uses TRBD1 or TRBD2 (5 bases each). The CDR3 extends over 14 amino acids. The V end lost 8 bases, the J end lost 5 bases, and 19 bases lay between the germline ends. Germline V gene lookup returns CDR1 MDHEN and CDR2 SYDVKM. The CDR3 DNA reads TGTGCCAGCCAGATGCCGGGACCGCGAAACGAGCAGTACTTC. It codes for CASQMPGPRNEQYF.